This TCR beta chain originates from a study of cytomegalovirus exposure and HLA in healthy donors. Whole-study findings and limits: The study flagged approximately 180 TCR beta chains as cytomegalovirus-associated. Subsequent analysis of the 100 to 150 validation repertoires found a tendency for first-cohort TCR clusters to co-occur.

Remarks on this clone: The target antigen is unknown.

Trimming took 0 bases from V and 7 from J; bases not matched to a gene: 6. This CDR3 region has 16 residues. Germline assignment: CDR1 PRHDT and CDR2 FYEKMQ (reference sequence). TCRdb's copy holds only in-frame clones and misses some; the assay was immunoSEQ multiplex PCR. The sample lists about 130,000 clones, approximately 89% occurring once. Sequencing used PBMCs. The gene calls are TRBV13 and TRBJ1-4; 9 positions agree with TRBD1. The clonotype was recovered from a woman aged 18-29 years in good health and CMV-seronegative. This CDR3 reads CASSLGEDRGGEKLFF. The CDR3 DNA follows: TGTGCCAGCAGCTTAGGCGAGGACAGGGGCGGTGAAAAACTGTTTTTT.